This T cell receptor beta chain was identified during a study of circulating CD8 cells and anti-PD-1 response in melanoma. Study findings and constraints: Subset repertoires were largely private at M1, with under 7.5% shared. Patients included both untreated and previously treated individuals. Diversity ranked highest in DNEG and lowest in TIGIT subsets.

CDR1 and CDR2 from the germline V gene are KGHDR and SFDVKD. The length of the CDR3 is 13 residues. Trimming left V 3 bases short and J 8 bases short, with 12 bases between. Each library started from around 14 ng of total RNA using the QIAseq Immune Repertoire TCR panel. TCRdb redid the calling of the reads with MiXCR, one entry per CDR3 protein. This table has some 570 distinct CDR3 sequences, over 5.5% appearing once. This clonotype is termed large. Its target is not known. Four subsets defined by PD-1 and/or TIGIT were sorted from live CD3+CD8+TCRalphabeta+ cells. The sequencing here drew on CD8+ T cells from PBMCs, taken at baseline or after one month of anti-PD-1 therapy (not recorded which). The rearrangement links TRBV24-1 to TRBJ1-1; possible D gene TRBD1, 5 bases. The sequence was obtained from a human donor with melanoma. The CDR3 DNA reads as TGTGCCACCAGTGATCCCAACAGGTACGAAGCTTTCTTT. Protein: CATSDPNRYEAFF.